This TCR beta chain is from a study of blood T cell repertoires in COVID-19. Background on the study: COVID-19 samples collected from the United States, Italy and Spain covered acute and convalescent phases.

Per the original methods: Using reference gene primer amplification, nucleated cell counts were estimated. Assay: immunoSEQ multiplex PCR; the TCRdb copy retains only in-frame clones and omits some. Clonal size and the V and J genes are those of that table, whereas D and trimming came from the DNA. Of fewer than 150,000 clones listed, approximately 77% are singletons. This clone showed up just a few times. The sample comprised peripheral blood. This TCR derives from an elderly man with acute or convalescent COVID-19.

The CDR3 is CAIRGDSSALRPTGELFF. CDR3 nucleotides: TGTGCCATCAGGGGGGACAGCTCGGCCCTCAGGCCCACCGGGGAGCTGTTTTTT. V and J are TRBV10-3 and TRBJ2-2, with TRBD1 identical over 7 bases. This CDR3 is built from 18 residues. The germline gives CDR1 ENHRY, CDR2 SYGVKD. J lost 4 bases, V lost 6 bases, and 17 bases had no gene match.